This T cell receptor (beta chain) stems from a study of T-cell memory formation after mild COVID-19. On the study more broadly: Largely donor-specific sequence clusters came from a couple of donors.

One entry per CDR3 protein results from TCRdb running MiXCR on the 5' RACE reads. The table includes hundreds of thousands of distinct CDR3 sequences, 18% detected once. Germline CDR1 and CDR2: MRHNA and SNTAGT. The germline V and J ends were trimmed by 0 bases and 3 bases, with 6 bases remaining between them. The CDR3 is 15 amino acids. Input material: PBMCs or a T cell subset sorted from them (not recorded which). The receptor was isolated from an adult woman who had mild COVID-19 (a few samples of this study predate the infection). Cell type and time point are not known. The chain combines TRBV6-4 with TRBJ2-6; D might be TRBD1 (6 bases). The CDR3 DNA sequence: TGTGCCAGCAGTGACTCGACAGGTGGGGCCAACGTCCTGACTTTC. Its protein is CASSDSTGGANVLTF.